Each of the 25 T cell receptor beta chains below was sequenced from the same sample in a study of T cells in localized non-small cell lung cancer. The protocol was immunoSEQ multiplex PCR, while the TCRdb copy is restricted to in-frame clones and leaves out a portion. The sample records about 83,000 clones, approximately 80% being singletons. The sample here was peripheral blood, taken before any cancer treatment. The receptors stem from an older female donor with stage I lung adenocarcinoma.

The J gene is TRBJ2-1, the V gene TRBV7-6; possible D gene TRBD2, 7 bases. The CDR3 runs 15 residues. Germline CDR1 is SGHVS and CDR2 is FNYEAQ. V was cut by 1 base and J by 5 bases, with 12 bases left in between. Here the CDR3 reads CASSLVGGGHNEQFF. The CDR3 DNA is TGTGCCAGCAGCTTAGTGGGAGGGGGACACAATGAGCAGTTCTTC.

This chain's CDR3 is CASSLGQGEGNTIYF. CDR3 DNA sequence: TGTGCCAGCAGCCTCGGACAGGGGGAAGGAAACACCATATATTTT. J is TRBJ1-3 and V is TRBV7-2; 10 nucleotides agree with TRBD1. This CDR3 has 15 amino acids. In germline, CDR1 is SGHTA, CDR2 FQGNSA. V shed 5 bases, J shed 4 bases, and the junction held 5 bases outside the gene matches.

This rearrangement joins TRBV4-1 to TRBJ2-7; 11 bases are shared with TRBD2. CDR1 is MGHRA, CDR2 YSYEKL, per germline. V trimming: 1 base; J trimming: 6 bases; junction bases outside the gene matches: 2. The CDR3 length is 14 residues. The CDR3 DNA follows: TGCGCCAGCAGCCAAGGACTAGCGGGGACCGAGCAGTACTTC. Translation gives CASSQGLAGTEQYF.

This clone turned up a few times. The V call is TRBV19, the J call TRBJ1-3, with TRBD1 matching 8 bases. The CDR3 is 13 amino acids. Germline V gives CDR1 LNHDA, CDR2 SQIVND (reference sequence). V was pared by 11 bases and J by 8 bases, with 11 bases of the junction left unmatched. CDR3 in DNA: TGTGCCTCGATGGGCAGGGGGCGAGACACCATATATTTT. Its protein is CASMGRGRDTIYF. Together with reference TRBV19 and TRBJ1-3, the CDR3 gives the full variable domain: DGGITQSPKYLFRKEGQNVTLSCEQNLNHDAMYWYRQDPGQGLRLIYYSQIVNDFQKGDIAEGYSVSREKKESFPLTVTSAQKNPTAFYLCASMGRGRDTIYFGEGSWLTVV.

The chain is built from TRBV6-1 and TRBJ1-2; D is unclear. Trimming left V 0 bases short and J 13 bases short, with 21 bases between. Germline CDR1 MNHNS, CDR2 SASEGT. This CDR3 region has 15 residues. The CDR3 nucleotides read TGTGCCAGCAGTGAAGCGAACTGGGGAGGTGGTCGTTCCACCTTC. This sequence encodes CASSEANWGGGRSTF.

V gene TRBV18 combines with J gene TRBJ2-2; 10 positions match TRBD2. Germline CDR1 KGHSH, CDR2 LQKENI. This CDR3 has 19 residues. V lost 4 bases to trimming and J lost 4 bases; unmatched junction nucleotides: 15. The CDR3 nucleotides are TGTGCCAGCTCACGGCAGAATATAGCGGGGGGCCTGAGCACCGGGGAGCTGTTTTTT. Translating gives CASSRQNIAGGLSTGELFF.

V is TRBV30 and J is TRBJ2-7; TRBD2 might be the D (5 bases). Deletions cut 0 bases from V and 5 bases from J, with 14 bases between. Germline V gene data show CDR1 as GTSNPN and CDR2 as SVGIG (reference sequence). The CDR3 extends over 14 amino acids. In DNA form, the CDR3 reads TGTGCCTGGAGTGTATCGGGATTCGGCCACGAGCAGTACTTC. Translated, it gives CAWSVSGFGHEQYF.

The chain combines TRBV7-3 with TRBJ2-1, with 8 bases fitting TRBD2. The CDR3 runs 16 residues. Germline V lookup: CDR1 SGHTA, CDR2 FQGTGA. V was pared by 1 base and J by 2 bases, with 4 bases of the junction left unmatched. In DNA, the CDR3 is TGTGCCAGCAGCTTAATTGGCGGGGGGACCTACAATGAGCAGTTCTTC. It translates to CASSLIGGGTYNEQFF.

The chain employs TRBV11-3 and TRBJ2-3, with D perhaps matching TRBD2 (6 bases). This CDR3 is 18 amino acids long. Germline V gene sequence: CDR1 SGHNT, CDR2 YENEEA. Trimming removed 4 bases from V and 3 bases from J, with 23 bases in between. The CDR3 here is CASSSSFLGSGGTDTQYF. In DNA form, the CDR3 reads TGTGCCAGCAGCTCGAGCTTTTTGGGTTCTGGAGGGACAGATACGCAGTATTTT.

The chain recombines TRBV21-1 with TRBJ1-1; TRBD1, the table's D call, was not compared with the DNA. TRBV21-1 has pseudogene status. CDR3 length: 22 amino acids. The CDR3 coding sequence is TGTGCCAGCATCCCACCTTCCCGGGACAGGGGGTGCAGTGGTGTATTGAACACTGAAGCTTTCTTT. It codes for CASIPPSRDRGCSGVLNTEAFF.

CDR3 DNA sequence: TGTGCCAGTAGCCTCACTAGCGGGGCTAGCTCCTACGAGCAGTACTTC. Translation gives CASSLTSGASSYEQYF. This chain uses TRBV19 with TRBJ2-7; 10 bases map to TRBD2. Trimming took 6 bases from V and 0 from J; bases not matched to a gene: 8. CDR3 length equals 16 residues. Germline CDR1 is LNHDA and CDR2 is SQIVND (reference sequence).

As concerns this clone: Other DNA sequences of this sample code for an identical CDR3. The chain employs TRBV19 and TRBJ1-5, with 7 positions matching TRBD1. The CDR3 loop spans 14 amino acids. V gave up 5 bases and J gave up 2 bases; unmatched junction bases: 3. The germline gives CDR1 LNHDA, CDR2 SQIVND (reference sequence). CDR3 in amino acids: CASSEGGGNQPQHF. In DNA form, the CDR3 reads TGTGCCAGTAGTGAAGGGGGCGGCAATCAGCCCCAGCATTTT.

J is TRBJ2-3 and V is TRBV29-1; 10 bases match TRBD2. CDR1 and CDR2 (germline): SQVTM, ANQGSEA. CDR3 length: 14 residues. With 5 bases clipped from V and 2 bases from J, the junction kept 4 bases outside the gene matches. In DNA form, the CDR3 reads TGCAGCGTTATAGCGGGGGGCCCCACAGATACGCAGTATTTT. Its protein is CSVIAGGPTDTQYF.

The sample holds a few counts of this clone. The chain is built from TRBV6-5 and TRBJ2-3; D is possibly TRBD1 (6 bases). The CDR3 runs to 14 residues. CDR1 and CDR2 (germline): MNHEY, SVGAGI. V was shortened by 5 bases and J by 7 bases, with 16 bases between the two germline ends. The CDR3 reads CASSPILTGNTQYF. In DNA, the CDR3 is TGTGCCAGCAGTCCTATCCTTACAGGGAATACGCAGTATTTT.

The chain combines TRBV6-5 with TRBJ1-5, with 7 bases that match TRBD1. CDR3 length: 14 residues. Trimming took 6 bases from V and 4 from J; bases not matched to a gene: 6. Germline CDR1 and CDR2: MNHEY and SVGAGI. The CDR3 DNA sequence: TGTGCCAGCAGCCCCGGGACAGCAAATCAGCCCCAGCATTTT. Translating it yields CASSPGTANQPQHF.

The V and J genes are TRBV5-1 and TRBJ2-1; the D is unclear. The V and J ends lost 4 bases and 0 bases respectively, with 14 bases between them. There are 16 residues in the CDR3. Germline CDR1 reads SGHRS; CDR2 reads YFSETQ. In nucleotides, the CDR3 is TGCGCCAGCAGCGACGAAACCTTCAGCTCCTACAATGAGCAGTTCTTC. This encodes CASSDETFSSYNEQFF.

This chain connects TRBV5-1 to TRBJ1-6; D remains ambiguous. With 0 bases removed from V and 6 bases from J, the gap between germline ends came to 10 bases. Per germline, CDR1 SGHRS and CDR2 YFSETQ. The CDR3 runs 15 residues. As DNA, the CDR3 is TGCGCCAGCAGCTTGGACGGGGTGAGTAATTCACCCCTCCACTTT. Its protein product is CASSLDGVSNSPLHF. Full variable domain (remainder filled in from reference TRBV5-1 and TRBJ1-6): KAGVTQTPRYLIKTRGQQVTLSCSPISGHRSVSWYQQTPGQGLQFLFEYFSETQRNKGNFPGRFSGRQFSNSRSEMNVSTLELGDSALYLCASSLDGVSNSPLHFGNGTRLTVT.

The CDR3 sequence is CASSVGNGLEAFYGYTF. CDR3 DNA sequence: TGTGCCAGCAGCGTAGGCAATGGCCTCGAAGCCTTCTATGGCTACACCTTC. The rearrangement uses TRBV9 and TRBJ1-2, with D hard to call. This CDR3 is built from 17 residues. Trimming shortened V by 0 bases and J by 4 bases, and 19 bases separated the two germline ends. The V gene's germline CDR1 is SGDLS and CDR2 YYNGEE.

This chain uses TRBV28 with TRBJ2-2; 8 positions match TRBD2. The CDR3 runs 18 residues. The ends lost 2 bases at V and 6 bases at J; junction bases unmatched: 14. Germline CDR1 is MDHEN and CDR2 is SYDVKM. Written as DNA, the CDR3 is TGTGCCAGCAGTTTAAGGCCAGCGGGAGTTGTCCACGCCGGGGAGCTGTTTTTT. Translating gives CASSLRPAGVVHAGELFF.

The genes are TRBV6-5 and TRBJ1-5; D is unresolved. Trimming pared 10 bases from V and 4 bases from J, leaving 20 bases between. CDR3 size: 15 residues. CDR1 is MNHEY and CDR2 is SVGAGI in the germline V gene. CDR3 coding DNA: TGTGCCACCACGAAACGGGTCGGTGAAAATCAGCCCCAGCATTTT. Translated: CATTKRVGENQPQHF.

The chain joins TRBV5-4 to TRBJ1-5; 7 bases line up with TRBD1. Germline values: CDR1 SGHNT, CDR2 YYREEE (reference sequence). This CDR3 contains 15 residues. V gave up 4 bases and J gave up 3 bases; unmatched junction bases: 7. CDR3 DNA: TGTGCCAGCAGCGTGACAGGGAATCCCAATCAGCCCCAGCATTTT. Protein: CASSVTGNPNQPQHF. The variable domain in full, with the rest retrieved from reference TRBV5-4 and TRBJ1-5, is ETGVTQSPTHLIKTRGQQVTLRCSSQSGHNTVSWYQQALGQGPQFIFQYYREEENGRGNFPPRFSGLQFPNYSSELNVNALELDDSALYLCASSVTGNPNQPQHFGDGTRLSIL.

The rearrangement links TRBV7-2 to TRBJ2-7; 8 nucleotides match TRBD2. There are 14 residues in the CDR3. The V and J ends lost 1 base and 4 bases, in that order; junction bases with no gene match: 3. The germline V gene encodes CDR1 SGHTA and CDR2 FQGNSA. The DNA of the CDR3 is TGTGCCAGCAGCTTAGGTTCGGGGGGGTACGAGCAGTACTTC. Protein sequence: CASSLGSGGYEQYF.

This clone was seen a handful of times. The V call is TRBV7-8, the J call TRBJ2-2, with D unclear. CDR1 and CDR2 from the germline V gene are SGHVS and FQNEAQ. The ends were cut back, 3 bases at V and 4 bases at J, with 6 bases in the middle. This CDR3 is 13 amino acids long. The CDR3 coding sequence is TGTGCCAGCAGCTTGAGTGGCACCGGGGAGCTGTTTTTT. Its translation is CASSLSGTGELFF.

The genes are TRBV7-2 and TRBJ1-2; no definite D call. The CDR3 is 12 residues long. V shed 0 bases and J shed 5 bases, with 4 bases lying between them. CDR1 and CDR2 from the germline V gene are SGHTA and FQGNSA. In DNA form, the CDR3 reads TGTGCCAGCAGCTTAGCCGGGTATGGCTACACCTTC. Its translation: CASSLAGYGYTF. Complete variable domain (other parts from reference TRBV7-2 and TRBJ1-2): GAGVSQSPSNKVTEKGKDVELRCDPISGHTALYWYRQSLGQGLEFLIYFQGNSAPDKSGLPSDRFSAERTGGSVSTLTIQRTQQEDSAVYLCASSLAGYGYTFGSGTRLTVV.

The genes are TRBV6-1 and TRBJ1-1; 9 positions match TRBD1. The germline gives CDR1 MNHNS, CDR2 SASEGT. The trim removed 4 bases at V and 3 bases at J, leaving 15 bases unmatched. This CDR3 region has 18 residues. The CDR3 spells CASSGGGTGLRADTEAFF. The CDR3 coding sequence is TGTGCCAGCAGTGGGGGGGGGACAGGGCTGCGGGCCGACACTGAAGCTTTCTTT.